This TCR beta chain originates from a study of spatial heterogeneity in lung cancer. Overall study context: From matched bulk RNA-seq came a T cell module score, which showed a strong correlation with TCR transcript counts in tumor regions. In raw reads, more than eight appearances on average were recorded for each unique TCR and UMI combination. Study-level findings and limits: Counts that tracked tumor mutation counts were those of expanded intratumoral alpha and beta TCRs.

Trimming stripped 6 bases from V and 5 bases from J, with 19 bases between. Germline V CDR1 and CDR2: DFQATT, SNEGSKA (reference sequence). This CDR3 has 14 residues. Using its own MiXCR run on the 5' RACE reads, TCRdb lists one record per CDR3 protein. The data hold more than 9,500 distinct CDR3 sequences, with approximately 15% observed a single time. Within the sample, this clonotype is large. Its specificity is unknown. The time point was: sample taken at primary tumor resection. Sequencing of whole RNA from tumor, nontumor lung or frozen PBMC involved no sorting. This receptor was identified in a male donor with early-stage non-small cell lung cancer. Sequenced here: lung tumor tissue, sampled at surgery. V gene TRBV20-1 combines with J gene TRBJ1-2; D uncertain. The CDR3 nucleotides are TGCAGTGCCCCAATGACGGACGGACCGTATGGCTACACCTTC. This sequence encodes CSAPMTDGPYGYTF.